These 12 T cell receptor beta chains originate from one sample sequenced in a study of blood T cell repertoires in COVID-19. Data came from immunoSEQ multiplex PCR; TCRdb stores just in-frame clones and leaves some out. The sample holds about 240,000 clones, approximately 83% seen once. Material: peripheral blood. All receptors derive from a woman aged 25 to 39 who had recovered from COVID-19.

The rearrangement joins TRBV4-1 to TRBJ2-1, with TRBD2 matching over 11 bases. Looked up from germline, CDR1 is MGHRA and CDR2 is YSYEKL. V gave up 2 bases and J gave up 8 bases; unmatched junction bases: 8. CDR3 length: 16 residues. The CDR3 sequence is CASSQISSGGLDEQFF. CDR3 in DNA: TGCGCCAGCAGCCAAATTTCTAGCGGGGGGTTGGATGAGCAGTTCTTC.

J is TRBJ2-5 and V is TRBV19; 9 positions agree with TRBD2. Trimming at V came to 7 bases and at J to 5 bases, leaving 8 bases not matched to a gene. The CDR3 loop spans 14 amino acids. Germline CDR1 reads LNHDA; CDR2 reads SQIVND (reference sequence). CDR3 sequence: CASTQRGAMETQYF. DNA for the CDR3: TGTGCCAGTACCCAGCGGGGGGCCATGGAGACCCAGTACTTC.

This sequence joins TRBV20-1 and TRBJ2-7; 9 nucleotides align to TRBD2. This CDR3 comprises 14 residues. Germline values: CDR1 DFQATT, CDR2 SNEGSKA (reference sequence). Trimming removed 3 bases from V and 2 bases from J; junction bases left unmatched: 5. CDR3: CSASILAGAYEQYF. The DNA for the CDR3 is TGCAGTGCTAGTATCTTAGCGGGGGCCTACGAGCAGTACTTC.

This clone was observed once. This chain uses TRBV6-5 with TRBJ1-1; a weak D match, TRBD1 (5 bases). The CDR3 is 12 residues long. Deletions cut 4 bases from V and 7 bases from J, with 10 bases between. Germline CDR1 is MNHEY and CDR2 is SVGAGI. CDR3 DNA sequence: TGTGCCAGCAGTTGGCGGGGCGGTGAAGCTTTCTTT. Protein: CASSWRGGEAFF.

The chain couples TRBV4-1 to TRBJ2-1; 7 positions agree with TRBD2. Germline CDR1 and CDR2: MGHRA and YSYEKL. V lost 3 bases and J lost 6; bases outside the gene matches: 11. The CDR3 is 16 amino acids. The CDR3: CASSQIVTSQINEQFF. In DNA, the CDR3 is TGCGCCAGCAGCCAGATCGTGACTAGCCAAATCAATGAGCAGTTCTTC.

This chain joins TRBV6-1 and TRBJ2-3, with 10 nucleotides matching TRBD2. The V segment lost 2 bases and the J segment 2 bases; nucleotides outside the gene matches: 4. Germline loops: CDR1 MNHNS, CDR2 SASEGT. This CDR3 contains 16 residues. The CDR3 reads CASSEMSGGATDTQYF. The CDR3 DNA is TGTGCCAGCAGTGAAATGAGCGGGGGGGCCACAGATACGCAGTATTTT.

The rearrangement links TRBV27 to TRBJ1-2; TRBD1 is a possible D gene (6 bases). The germline V and J ends were trimmed by 2 bases and 1 base, with 8 bases remaining between them. The V gene's germline CDR1 is MNHEY and CDR2 SMNVEV (reference sequence). CDR3 length: 14 residues. CDR3 DNA: TGTGCCAGCAGTTTAACAGGGATTAACTATGGCTACACCTTC. Its translation: CASSLTGINYGYTF.

This clone was picked up a small number of times. The CDR3 is CASTKERGRVETSEAFF. In DNA form, the CDR3 reads TGTGCCAGCACCAAAGAAAGGGGGCGCGTGGAAACCAGTGAAGCTTTCTTT. The chain joins TRBV5-4 to TRBJ1-1; 7 bases map to TRBD1. This CDR3 contains 17 residues. CDR1 SGHNT and CDR2 YYREEE come from the germline V gene (reference sequence). Trimming removed 6 bases from V and 7 bases from J; junction bases left unmatched: 21.

This clone was counted many times. This chain connects TRBV13 to TRBJ2-1; D is perhaps TRBD1 (6 bases). CDR3 length equals 13 residues. From germline, CDR1 is PRHDT and CDR2 FYEKMQ (reference sequence). V was shortened by 4 bases and J by 9 bases, with 13 bases between the two germline ends. The CDR3 loop is CASSSRTGPEQFF. For the CDR3, the DNA is TGTGCCAGCAGCTCGCGTACAGGGCCTGAGCAGTTCTTC.

This clone has a single count. The rearrangement links TRBV4-2 to TRBJ2-2; TRBD2 matches at 9 bases. The CDR3 loop spans 16 amino acids. With 0 bases clipped from V and 6 bases from J, the junction kept 5 bases outside the gene matches. Germline V gene data show CDR1 as LGHNA and CDR2 as YNFKEQ. The CDR3 nucleotides are TGTGCCAGCAGCCAAGATGGGCTAGCGGGGTCCGGGGAGCTGTTTTTT. Residues: CASSQDGLAGSGELFF.

The chain links TRBV6-5 to TRBJ1-4; tentatively, D is TRBD1 (6 bases). This CDR3 is 14 amino acids long. The ends were cut back, 6 bases at V and 5 bases at J, with 13 bases in the middle. In germline, CDR1 is MNHEY, CDR2 SVGAGI. CDR3 nucleotides: TGTGCCAGCAGGTCGACAGGTGGGAATGAAAAACTGTTTTTT. Its translation: CASRSTGGNEKLFF.

The chain employs TRBV6-2 or TRBV6-3 and TRBJ2-3, with a weak D call TRBD1 (6 bases). Trimming took off 7 bases at V and 4 bases at J, with 18 bases between the two ends. The germline CDR1 and CDR2 sequences are MNHEY and SVGEGT. CDR3 length equals 15 residues. Here the CDR3 reads CASIPGQSPADTQYF. Written as DNA, the CDR3 is TGTGCCAGCATCCCCGGACAGTCACCGGCAGATACGCAGTATTTT.